Shown below are 17 T cell receptor beta chains from a single sample sequenced in a study of blood T cells in healthy people across ages (dated by TCRdb to between 2015 and 2016). Receptors were amplified or captured by 5' RACE. Sequenced using an Illumina HiSeq 2500. A second about 7 to 12 cycle PCR used a sample-barcoded 5' primer and a J-beta primer mix. The public sequencing data were trimmed at Q25 with fastp and processed into clonotypes with MiXCR by TCRdb, which kept only in-frame beta chains. Records with the same CDR3 protein are collapsed into one entry carrying the most frequent genes and DNA. Here the sample has fewer than 1 million distinct CDR3 sequences; around two fifths occur a single time. The ten largest clones capture around 18% of the sample. Material: blood. The receptor set was obtained from a man between 60 and 70 years old in good health.

In nucleotides, the CDR3 is TGTGCCAACAGAGCCCCCGGTCTCTCCTACGAGCAGTACTTC. Translation gives CANRAPGLSYEQYF. The chain employs TRBV6-5 and TRBJ2-7; no definite D call. Germline CDR1 is MNHEY and CDR2 is SVGAGI. The V end lost 10 bases, the J end lost 0 bases, and 16 bases lay between the germline ends. The CDR3 covers 14 residues.

The CDR3 bases are TGTGCCAGCAGCTCCATGGGAGGGGGGGAGACCCAGTACTTC. Translated: CASSSMGGGETQYF. This chain joins TRBV7-2 and TRBJ2-5; TRBD2 might be the D (7 bases). This CDR3 is built from 14 residues. Germline CDR1 is SGHTA and CDR2 is FQGNSA. Trimming took off 4 bases at V and 5 bases at J, with 14 bases between the two ends. Full variable domain (remainder filled in from reference TRBV7-2 and TRBJ2-5): GAGVSQSPSNKVTEKGKDVELRCDPISGHTALYWYRQSLGQGLEFLIYFQGNSAPDKSGLPSDRFSAERTGGSVSTLTIQRTQQEDSAVYLCASSSMGGGETQYFGPGTRLLVL.

This clonotype turned up a few times. The chain links TRBV5-1 to TRBJ1-1, with TRBD1 as a possible D gene (6 bases). This CDR3 region has 15 residues. Trimming took 4 bases from V and 0 from J, leaving 13 bases between them. Germline values: CDR1 SGHRS, CDR2 YFSETQ. The CDR3 sequence: CASSPGGALNTEAFF. CDR3 coding DNA: TGCGCCAGCAGCCCGGGGGGGGCACTGAACACTGAAGCTTTCTTT.

This clonotype has more than one count but fewer than ten. The gene calls are TRBV7-2 and TRBJ2-7, with 7 positions matching TRBD1. Trimming removed 8 bases from V and 2 bases from J; junction bases left unmatched: 12. CDR1 and CDR2 from the germline V gene are SGHTA and FQGNSA. The CDR3 is 15 residues long. The CDR3 protein is CASAGMRTGTYEQYF. The DNA for the CDR3 is TGTGCCAGCGCCGGAATGCGGACAGGCACCTACGAGCAGTACTTC.

The chain links TRBV24-1 to TRBJ2-2; 7 nucleotides align to TRBD1. The J segment lost 0 bases and the V segment lost 2 bases, leaving 2 bases of the junction unmatched. This CDR3 has 16 residues. In germline, CDR1 is KGHDR, CDR2 SFDVKD. Here the CDR3 DNA reads TGTGCCACCAGTGATTCCGGGACAGCGAACACCGGGGAGCTGTTTTTT. Translated, it gives CATSDSGTANTGELFF.

V and J are TRBV7-2 and TRBJ1-2; weak D call: TRBD1 (6 bases). The CDR3 has 16 amino acids. The V end was cut by 1 base, the J end by 8 bases, with 20 bases between. Germline assignment: CDR1 SGHTA and CDR2 FQGNSA. The CDR3 spells CASSLDLSGARAGYTF. In DNA form, the CDR3 reads TGTGCCAGCAGCTTAGATTTATCAGGGGCTCGGGCCGGCTACACCTTC.

The V and J genes are TRBV14 and TRBJ1-2, with D perhaps matching TRBD1 (5 bases). CDR1 is SGHDN and CDR2 is FVKESK in the germline V gene. The CDR3 is 15 amino acids. V lost 1 base and J 4 bases, leaving 13 bases between the germline ends. The CDR3 DNA reads TGTGCCAGCAGCCAAGTCGGAAAGGGGACCTATGGCTACACCTTC. It encodes CASSQVGKGTYGYTF. The complete variable domain, with remaining parts taken from reference TRBV14 and TRBJ1-2, reads EAGVTQFPSHSVIEKGQTVTLRCDPISGHDNLYWYRRVMGKEIKFLLHFVKESKQDESGMPNNRFLAERTGGTYSTLKVQPAELEDSGVYFCASSQVGKGTYGYTFGSGTRLTVV.

The V gene is TRBV7-2, the J gene TRBJ1-5, with D possibly matching TRBD1 (5 bases). The CDR3 runs to 16 residues. Germline lookup yields CDR1 SGHTA and CDR2 FQGNSA. The germline V and J ends were trimmed by 0 bases and 0 bases, with 9 bases remaining between them. Here the CDR3 reads CASSLAGGYSNQPQHF. The CDR3 nucleotides read TGTGCCAGCAGCTTAGCGGGGGGGTATAGCAATCAGCCCCAGCATTTT.

The chain uses TRBV20-1 and TRBJ2-7, with 7 bases matching TRBD1. CDR1 and CDR2 from the germline V gene are DFQATT and SNEGSKA (reference sequence). The CDR3 extends over 14 amino acids. J was trimmed by 7 bases and V by 3 bases; bases with no gene match: 12. The CDR3 sequence is CSASLGTANNEQYF. For the CDR3, the DNA is TGCAGTGCTAGTTTAGGGACAGCGAACAATGAGCAGTACTTC.

The chain uses TRBV12-3 or TRBV12-4 and TRBJ1-1; D is uncertain. The CDR3 extends over 12 amino acids. Trimming removed 7 bases at V and 10 bases at J, with 16 bases between. The CDR3 nucleotides are TGTGCCAGCACCGGATTTAGGCGTACAGCTTTCTTT. Its translation is CASTGFRRTAFF.

V gene TRBV4-1 combines with J gene TRBJ1-2, with a weak D call TRBD1 (5 bases). This CDR3 comprises 18 residues. Germline V CDR1 and CDR2: MGHRA, YSYEKL. Trimming removed 0 bases from V and 4 bases from J, with 21 bases in between. The CDR3 DNA sequence: TGCGCCAGCAGCCAAGAATTTCACCGCGGGGGACCGTCCTATGGCTACACCTTC. As protein: CASSQEFHRGGPSYGYTF.

This chain's CDR3 is CSARDPPGGSYNEQFF. CDR3 sequence (DNA): TGCAGTGCTAGAGATCCCCCAGGGGGTTCCTACAATGAGCAGTTCTTC. The chain is built from TRBV20-1 and TRBJ2-1; 7 bases match TRBD1. The V segment lost 0 bases and the J segment 1 base; nucleotides outside the gene matches: 6. The CDR3 is 16 residues long. Germline lookup yields CDR1 DFQATT and CDR2 SNEGSKA (reference sequence).

The chain couples TRBV3-1 to TRBJ2-4, with unresolved D. Germline V gene data show CDR1 as LGHDT and CDR2 as YNNKEL (reference sequence). This CDR3 has 15 residues. The ends were cut back, 1 base at V and 0 bases at J, with 7 bases in the middle. CDR3 nucleotides: TGTGCCAGCAGCCAAGTTCGGTCAGCCAAAAACATTCAGTACTTC. Amino acids: CASSQVRSAKNIQYF.

This clonotype was recorded at least ten times. V and J are TRBV29-1 and TRBJ2-7; 11 nucleotides match TRBD2. Germline loops: CDR1 SQVTM, CDR2 ANQGSEA. Losses at the gene ends were 4 bases for V and 4 bases for J; bases not matched to a gene: 6. The CDR3 totals 14 residues. The CDR3: CSVGGLAASYEQYF. The CDR3 bases are TGCAGCGTTGGGGGACTAGCGGCATCTTACGAGCAGTACTTC.

The chain couples TRBV4-3 to TRBJ2-1, with 9 bases fitting TRBD1. The CDR3 runs 15 residues. J gave up 8 bases and V 3 bases, and 8 bases lay outside the gene matches. The V gene's germline CDR1 is LGHNA and CDR2 YSLEER. This CDR3 is CASSQAGTGNDEQFF. CDR3 in DNA: TGCGCCAGCAGCCAGGCCGGGACAGGGAATGATGAGCAGTTCTTC.

In its sample, this clonotype was seen a few times. CDR3 nucleotides: TGTGCCAGCAGCTTAACAGGGGGCGGAAACATTCAGTACTTC. Protein sequence: CASSLTGGGNIQYF. This chain uses TRBV7-2 with TRBJ2-4; 9 bases agree with TRBD1. The CDR3 extends over 14 amino acids. Germline trimming cut 2 bases from V and 6 bases from J; bases unmatched to any gene: 2. The V gene's germline CDR1 is SGHTA and CDR2 FQGNSA.

For this clonotype: One end of the junction does not line up with germline, which may come from a read error. The V and J genes are TRBV18 and TRBJ2-3; perhaps TRBD2 as D (5 bases). The CDR3 runs to 14 residues. Germline loops: CDR1 KGHSH, CDR2 LQKENI. The CDR3 loop is CASSPAVLVDTRYF. The CDR3 nucleotides read TGTGCCAGCTCCCCAGCGGTACTTGTAGATACGCGGTATTTT.